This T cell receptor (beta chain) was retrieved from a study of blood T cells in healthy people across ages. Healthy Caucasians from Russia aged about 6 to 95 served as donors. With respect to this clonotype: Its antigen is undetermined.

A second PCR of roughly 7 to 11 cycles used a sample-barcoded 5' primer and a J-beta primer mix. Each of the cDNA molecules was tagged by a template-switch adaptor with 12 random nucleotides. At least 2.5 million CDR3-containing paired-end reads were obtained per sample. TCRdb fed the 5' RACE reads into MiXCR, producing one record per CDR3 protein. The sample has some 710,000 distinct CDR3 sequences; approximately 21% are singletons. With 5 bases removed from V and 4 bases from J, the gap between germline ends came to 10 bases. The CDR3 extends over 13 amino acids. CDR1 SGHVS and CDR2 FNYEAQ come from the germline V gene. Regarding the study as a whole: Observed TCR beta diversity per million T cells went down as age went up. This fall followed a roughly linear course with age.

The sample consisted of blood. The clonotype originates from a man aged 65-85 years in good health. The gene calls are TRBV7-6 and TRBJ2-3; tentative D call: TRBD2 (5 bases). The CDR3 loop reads CASSPFSADTQYF. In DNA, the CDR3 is TGTGCCAGCAGCCCATTTAGCGCAGATACGCAGTATTTT.